The 21 T cell receptor beta chains given below trace back to one sample, sequenced in a study of early T cells in non-severe SARS-CoV-2 infection (dated by TCRdb to 2020 to 2023). Receptors were amplified or captured by 5' RACE. TCRdb names NextSeq 500 as the instrument used. Starting from the raw public reads, TCRdb applied fastp trimming at Q25, assembled clones with MiXCR and retained in-frame beta chains. Entries that share a CDR3 protein sequence are merged under the most common genes and DNA. Counted in this sample were tens of thousands of distinct CDR3 sequences; approximately 13% of them appeared once. The top ten clones comprise over 6.5% of the sample. Sample: whole blood. These receptors were collected from an adult who was a healthcare worker with PCR-confirmed SARS-CoV-2 infection or an uninfected control (not recorded which).

With regard to this clonotype: Since a much larger clone is just one base distant, this may be a read error. The rearrangement uses TRBV11-1 and TRBJ1-2, with D hard to call. The CDR3 is 14 amino acids. Germline V lookup: CDR1 SGHAT, CDR2 FQDESV (reference sequence). Trimming pared 5 bases from V and 6 bases from J, leaving 16 bases between. CDR3 DNA: TGTGCCAGCAGCCCTGACTGGGTCCCCGATGGCTACACCTTC. Its protein product is CASSPDWVPDGYTF.

The chain links TRBV11-2 to TRBJ2-2, with D maybe TRBD2 (5 bases). The CDR3 extends over 16 amino acids. Trimming left V 2 bases short and J 6 bases short, with 16 bases between. CDR1 SGHAT and CDR2 FQNNGV come from the germline V gene. The CDR3 is CASSLFRLTRAGELFF. Here the CDR3 DNA reads TGTGCCAGCAGCTTATTTCGCCTTACGAGGGCCGGGGAGCTGTTTTTT.

This clonotype occurred a few times. The chain employs TRBV12-3 or TRBV12-4 and TRBJ2-7, with no clear D. This CDR3 region has 13 residues. V lost 2 bases and J lost 6, with 11 bases in between. In nucleotides, the CDR3 is TGTGCCAGCAGTTTAAATGCAGGAATCGAGCAGTACTTC. This sequence encodes CASSLNAGIEQYF.

CDR3 region: CASIPLPGLSTDTQYF. CDR3 nucleotides: TGTGCCAGCATTCCTCTCCCGGGACTGTCCACAGATACGCAGTATTTT. This chain joins TRBV12-3 or TRBV12-4 and TRBJ2-3; D might be TRBD2 (6 bases). V was shortened by 7 bases and J by 2 bases, with 19 bases between the two germline ends. The CDR3 consists of 16 residues.

This clonotype was found many times. V is TRBV18 and J is TRBJ2-5; D is uncertain. Trimming shortened V by 6 bases and J by 4 bases, and 6 bases separated the two germline ends. The CDR3 is 11 amino acids. CDR1 KGHSH and CDR2 LQKENI come from the germline V gene. CDR3 bases: TGTGCCAGCTCGACCCGAGAGACCCAGTACTTC. Translating it yields CASSTRETQYF.

Of note for this clonotype: This may stem from a read error, because a much larger clone lies one nucleotide away. The chain has TRBV5-6 and TRBJ2-6; D tentatively reads TRBD1 or TRBD2 (5 bases each). Per the germline V gene, CDR1 is SGHDT and CDR2 is YYEEEE. This CDR3 is built from 18 residues. DNA of the CDR3: TGTGTCAGCAGCCTTTCCGGGACGTATAGCTCTGGGGCCAACGTCCTGACTTTC. As protein: CVSSLSGTYSSGANVLTF.

This clonotype was counted only a few times. The rearrangement joins TRBV21-1 to TRBJ2-1; the D segment call TRBD1 is taken from the table without a DNA check. TRBV21-1 is a listed pseudogene. The CDR3 extends over 18 amino acids. The CDR3 bases are TGTGCCAGCAGCAAAAGAAAGAGTCCGGACAGGGCCAGCAATGAGCAGTTCTTC. This gives the protein CASSKRKSPDRASNEQFF.

This CDR3 is CASSYGTSGGNNEQFF. The DNA for the CDR3 is TGTGCCAGCAGTTACGGGACTAGCGGGGGTAACAATGAGCAGTTCTTC. V gene TRBV6-6 combines with J gene TRBJ2-1; TRBD2 agrees at 14 bases. In germline, CDR1 is MNHNY, CDR2 SVGAGI (reference sequence). This CDR3 is 16 amino acids long. Germline trimming cut 2 bases from V and 5 bases from J; bases unmatched to any gene: 2.

This chain joins TRBV7-9 and TRBJ2-7; no reliable D call. V shed 1 base and J shed 6 bases, with 13 bases lying between them. The V gene's germline CDR1 is SEHNR and CDR2 FQNEAQ (reference sequence). This CDR3 spans 14 amino acids. CDR3 in amino acids: CASSLDVVKGEQYF. DNA for the CDR3: TGTGCCAGCAGCTTAGATGTGGTCAAGGGCGAGCAGTACTTC.

This clonotype was detected ten times or more. The V and J genes are TRBV29-1 and TRBJ2-4, with 8 bases identical to TRBD2. The CDR3 is 14 amino acids. With V trimmed by 7 bases and J by 0 bases, 5 bases remained unmatched. Looked up from germline, CDR1 is SQVTM and CDR2 is ANQGSEA. CDR3 sequence reads: CSAKLAEAKNIQYF. In nucleotides, the CDR3 is TGCAGCGCCAAACTAGCGGAAGCCAAAAACATTCAGTACTTC.

Many counts were recorded for this clonotype. J is TRBJ1-2 and V is TRBV6-1, with a weak D call TRBD1 (6 bases). CDR3 size: 15 residues. In germline, CDR1 is MNHNS, CDR2 SASEGT. The ends were cut back, 0 bases at V and 4 bases at J, with 12 bases in the middle. CDR3 DNA: TGTGCCAGCAGTGAAGCGAGGACAGCTGCCTATGGCTACACCTTC. Translating it yields CASSEARTAAYGYTF.

This clonotype showed up just a few times. The chain recombines TRBV15 with TRBJ1-2; TRBD1 is a possible D gene (5 bases). The CDR3 sequence is 16 residues long. Trimming shortened V by 0 bases and J by 2 bases, and 13 bases separated the two germline ends. Germline values: CDR1 LNHNV, CDR2 YYDKDF (reference sequence). CDR3 coding DNA: TGTGCCACCAGCAGAGATAGGAGGGGCTCCAACTATGGCTACACCTTC. Translated, it gives CATSRDRRGSNYGYTF.

This chain uses TRBV6-2 or TRBV6-3 with TRBJ1-1; 12 bases map to TRBD1. V was pared by 6 bases and J by 0 bases, with 5 bases of the junction left unmatched. Germline lookup yields CDR1 MNHEY and CDR2 SVGEGT. CDR3 length: 16 amino acids. CDR3 sequence reads: CASSRGTGGLNTEAFF. The CDR3 DNA reads TGTGCCAGCAGCCGCGGGACAGGGGGCCTGAACACTGAAGCTTTCTTT.

There are a few counts of this clonotype. This sequence joins TRBV5-1 and TRBJ1-2, with 9 bases lining up with TRBD1. Looked up from germline, CDR1 is SGHRS and CDR2 is YFSETQ. Unmatched junction bases numbered 6, after V lost 5 bases and J lost 4 bases. This CDR3 is 14 amino acids long. Here the CDR3 DNA reads TGCGCCAGCAGTACCGGGACAGGGTCCTATGGCTACACCTTC. It translates to CASSTGTGSYGYTF.

Only a few counts were recorded for this clonotype. The chain uses TRBV7-2 and TRBJ2-3; D is uncertain. This CDR3 has 14 amino acids. Per the germline V gene, CDR1 is SGHTA and CDR2 is FQGNSA. Trimming took off 5 bases at V and 6 bases at J, with 15 bases between the two ends. CDR3 DNA: TGTGCCAGCAGCCCCCAGATCCCCCCGGATACGCAGTATTTT. Protein product: CASSPQIPPDTQYF.

In its sample, this clonotype was seen a few times. CDR3 nucleotides: TGTGCCAGCAGCCAAGTCTTAGGGACAGTTTTGGGCAATGAGCAGTTCTTC. This gives the protein CASSQVLGTVLGNEQFF. J is TRBJ2-1 and V is TRBV4-2; TRBD1 aligns across 7 bases. This CDR3 region has 17 residues. Germline V gives CDR1 LGHNA, CDR2 YNFKEQ. The ends lost 1 base at V and 6 bases at J; junction bases unmatched: 12.

This clonotype was seen repeatedly, ten times or more. V gene TRBV7-2 combines with J gene TRBJ2-3, with 12 bases fitting TRBD2. The CDR3 sequence is 18 residues long. Germline V gene data show CDR1 as SGHTA and CDR2 as FQGNSA. J gave up 2 bases and V 2 bases, and 8 bases lay outside the gene matches. The CDR3 region is CASSLPGLAGGPTDTQYF. The CDR3 bases are TGTGCCAGCAGCTTACCGGGTCTAGCGGGAGGGCCCACAGATACGCAGTATTTT.

V and J are TRBV12-3 or TRBV12-4 and TRBJ2-6; D perhaps matches TRBD1 (7 bases). V lost 5 bases, J lost 0 bases, and 14 bases lay in between. This CDR3 comprises 17 residues. The DNA for the CDR3 is TGTGCCAGCAGTCCCAGGGGGGTAAGCTCTGGGGCCAACGTCCTGACTTTC. Protein product: CASSPRGVSSGANVLTF.

The chain joins TRBV4-2 to TRBJ2-3, with 7 bases fitting TRBD2. V shed 0 bases and J 8 bases; nucleotides not matched to a gene: 5. CDR1 and CDR2 from the germline V gene are LGHNA and YNFKEQ. This CDR3 contains 14 residues. The CDR3 nucleotides are TGTGCCAGCAGCCAAGATCTGCCTAGCGGTACGCAGTATTTT. Translation gives CASSQDLPSGTQYF.

This chain joins TRBV3-1 and TRBJ2-4, with a tentative D call TRBD2 (5 bases). V lost 3 bases and J 2 bases, leaving 17 bases between the germline ends. The CDR3 runs to 17 residues. Germline V gene sequence: CDR1 LGHDT, CDR2 YNNKEL (reference sequence). The CDR3 DNA reads TGTGCCAGCAGCCAGGGCGTATGGCGGGCCCCCAAAAACATTCAGTACTTC. This translates into CASSQGVWRAPKNIQYF.

This chain uses TRBV7-9 with TRBJ1-1; D perhaps matches TRBD1 (5 bases). Per germline, CDR1 SEHNR and CDR2 FQNEAQ (reference sequence). Trimming removed 0 bases at V and 3 bases at J, with 11 bases between. The CDR3 loop spans 15 amino acids. As DNA, the CDR3 is TGTGCCAGCAGCTTAGCGCAGTGGGGGGACACTGAAGCTTTCTTT. Amino acids: CASSLAQWGDTEAFF.